The entry below gives a single T cell receptor (beta chain) sequence along with its context. Its matching antigen is unknown. The data derive from a study of OX40 agonist ivuxolimab in advanced cancers. Overall study context: Ivuxolimab was delivered to patients intravenously every 2 weeks at doses spanning 0.01 to 10 mg/kg. Overall study findings and caveats: Normalized T-cell clonal expansion was also low in some nonresponders. CD8+ T cells (on average) carried more expanded clones than CD4+ T cells.

Baseline was the first blood sampling point, followed by cycle 4 day 1 and cycle 7 day 1. With 1 base removed from V and 15 bases from J, the gap between germline ends came to 17 bases. The CDR3 runs to 14 residues. Germline values: CDR1 SGHNT, CDR2 YYREEE (reference sequence). Repertoires were generated with immunoSEQ multiplex PCR, while TCRdb's copy carries only in-frame clones and drops some. The table shows roughly 50,000 clones, with approximately 93% occurring only once. This rearrangement joins TRBV5-4 to TRBJ2-6, with D possibly TRBD1 on 5 matching bases. Sequencing was performed on CD4+ or CD8+ T cells sorted from blood, taken in a trial of the OX40 agonist ivuxolimab. The TCR comes from an adult with an advanced solid tumor such as melanoma, head and neck, liver or kidney cancer. The CDR3, as DNA: TGTGCCAGCAGCTTGTCGGGCCAGGGAAGGACCCTGACTTTC. Translating gives CASSLSGQGRTLTF.